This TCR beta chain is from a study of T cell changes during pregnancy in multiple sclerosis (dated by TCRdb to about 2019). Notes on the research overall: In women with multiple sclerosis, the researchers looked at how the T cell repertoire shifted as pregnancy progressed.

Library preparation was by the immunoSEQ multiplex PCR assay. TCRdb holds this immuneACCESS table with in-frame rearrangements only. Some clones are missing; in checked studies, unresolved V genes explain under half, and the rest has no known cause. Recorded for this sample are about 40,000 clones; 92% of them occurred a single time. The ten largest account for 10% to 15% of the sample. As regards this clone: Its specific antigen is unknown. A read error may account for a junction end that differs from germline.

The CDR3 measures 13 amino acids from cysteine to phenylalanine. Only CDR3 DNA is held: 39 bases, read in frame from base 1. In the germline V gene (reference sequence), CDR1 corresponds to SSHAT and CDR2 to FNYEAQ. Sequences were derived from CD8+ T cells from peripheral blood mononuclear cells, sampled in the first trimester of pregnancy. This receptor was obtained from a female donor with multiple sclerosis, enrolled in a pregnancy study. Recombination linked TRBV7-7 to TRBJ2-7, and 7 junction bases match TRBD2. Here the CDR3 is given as CASSPMGGYEQYF. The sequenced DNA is TGTGCTAGCAGCCCAATGGGGGGGTACGAGCAGTACTTC. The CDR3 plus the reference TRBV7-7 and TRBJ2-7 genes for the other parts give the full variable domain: GAGVSQSPRYKVTKRGQDVTLRCDPISSHATLYWYQQALGQGPEFLTYFNYEAQPDKSGLPSDRFSAERPEGSISTLTIQRTEQRDSAMYRCASSPMGGYEQYFGPGTRLTVT.